This T cell receptor (beta chain) is drawn from a study of post-analysis software for immune sequencing data. About the research overall: Multiple sclerosis in the patients followed relapsing-remitting, secondary progressive and progressive-relapsing courses.

V was pared by 3 bases and J by 3 bases, with 8 bases of the junction left unmatched. This CDR3 comprises 15 residues. CDR1 is ENHRY, CDR2 SYGVKD, per germline. This clonotype was recorded a few times. The antigen is unknown. The authors incorporated unique molecular identifiers into the TCR beta cDNA libraries. The T cell input of roughly 0.9 to 11 million gave a few hundred thousand cDNA molecules. MiXCR, run by TCRdb on the PCR reads, gives a single entry per CDR3 protein. The table has hundreds of thousands of distinct CDR3 sequences, around 27% seen once. Study outcomes and limitations: There were roughly 5 TRBV segments more frequent in patients than controls, and TRBV5-6, TRBV5-1 and TRBV20-1 were among them. The authors found that F measure strongly co-clustered same-batch samples.

The TCR was taken from a girl aged 5 to 17 with multiple sclerosis. V and J are TRBV10-3 and TRBJ2-7, with TRBD1 matching 7 bases. The sequenced sample consisted of blood. The CDR3 is CAISDIRTGGYEQYF. Here the CDR3 DNA reads TGTGCCATCAGTGACATCCGGACAGGAGGCTACGAGCAGTACTTC.